This TCR beta chain is drawn from a study of control samples from healthy donors and cancer patients. Sequencing was performed with immunoSEQ multiplex PCR; in TCRdb, only in-frame clones are kept and a portion is missing. The table lists approximately 120,000 clones, around nine tenths of them singletons. Looked up from germline, CDR1 is SEHNR and CDR2 is FQNEAQ (reference sequence). The junction had 3 bases not matched to a gene; V was cut back by 5 bases and J by 0 bases. The CDR3 spans 14 residues. The sample consisted of blood. The source is a man in his forties in good health. The rearrangement links TRBV7-9 to TRBJ1-2; 7 bases line up with TRBD1. DNA of the CDR3: TGTGCCAGCAGCGGGGGGACAGCTAACTATGGCTACACCTTC. It codes for CASSGGTANYGYTF. The full variable domain, rest sourced from reference TRBV7-9 and TRBJ1-2, is DTGVSQNPRHKITKRGQNVTFRCDPISEHNRLYWYRQTLGQGPEFLTYFQNEAQLEKSRLLSDRFSAERPKGSFSTLEIQRTEQGDSAMYLCASSGGTANYGYTFGSGTRLTVV.